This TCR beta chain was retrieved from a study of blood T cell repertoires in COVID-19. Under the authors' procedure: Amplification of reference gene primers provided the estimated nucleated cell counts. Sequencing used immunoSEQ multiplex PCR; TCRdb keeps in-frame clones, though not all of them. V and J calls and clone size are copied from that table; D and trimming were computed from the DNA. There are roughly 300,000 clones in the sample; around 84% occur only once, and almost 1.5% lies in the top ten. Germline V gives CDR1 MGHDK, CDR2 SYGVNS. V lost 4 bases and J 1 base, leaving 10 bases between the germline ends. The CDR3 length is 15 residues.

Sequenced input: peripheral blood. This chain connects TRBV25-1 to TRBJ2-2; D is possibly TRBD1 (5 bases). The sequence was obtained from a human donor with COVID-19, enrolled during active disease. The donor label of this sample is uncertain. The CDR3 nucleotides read TGTGCCAGCAGTGCCGGCAGGGTGAACACCGGGGAGCTGTTTTTT. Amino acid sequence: CASSAGRVNTGELFF.